This T cell receptor (beta chain) was recorded in a study of CD8+ T cells in alopecia areata. Extraction and reverse transcription of RNA yielded cDNA as the sequencing template. The data were produced by immunoSEQ multiplex PCR, yet TCRdb's version contains in-frame clones alone and is incomplete. The sample includes 170,000 or so clones, 50% to 70% of them seen just once. V shed 1 base and J shed 4 bases, with 3 bases lying between them. Germline V gene sequence: CDR1 SGHDT, CDR2 YYEEEE. This CDR3 has 13 residues. The sequences come from CD4+ T cells sorted from blood, collected at week 0. The chain has TRBV5-6 and TRBJ2-6; the D is unclear. The clonotype was recovered from a human donor with alopecia areata. CDR3 sequence: CASSLKGANVLTF. As DNA, the CDR3 is TGTGCCAGCAGCTTGAAGGGGGCCAACGTCCTGACTTTC.